This T cell receptor (beta chain) was documented in a study of cytomegalovirus exposure and HLA in healthy donors. Germline CDR1 and CDR2: SQVTM and ANQGSEA. The CDR3 has 14 residues. V was trimmed by 5 bases and J by 0 bases, leaving 14 bases between them. This clone was recorded a few times. 60 Vbeta and 13 Jbeta primers were used in PCR. Data came from immunoSEQ multiplex PCR; TCRdb stores just in-frame clones and leaves some out. The sample consists of 180,000 or so clones, over 75% of them appearing once. The specimen sequenced was PBMCs. The chain employs TRBV29-1 and TRBJ2-7; weak D call: TRBD2 (6 bases). The sequence was obtained from a man aged 45-65 years in good health and CMV-seropositive. The CDR3 coding sequence is TGCAGCGTTTCCGGGACTCAGAGCTCCTACGAGCAGTACTTC. Amino acid sequence: CSVSGTQSSYEQYF.